This TCR beta chain was captured by sequencing in a study of CD8+ T cells in alopecia areata. Looking at the study overall: Severity in treated patients was scored by percentage of scalp area affected.

On this clone itself: The antigen remains undetermined.

This sample's treatment: oral pan-JAK inhibitor, 5-10 mg twice daily. Germline V gene sequence: CDR1 SGHDT, CDR2 YYEEEE. The CDR3 has 16 amino acids. The ends lost 4 bases at V and 10 bases at J; junction bases unmatched: 13. Once RNA had been extracted, it was reverse transcribed into cDNA to act as the sequencing template. Sequenced by immunoSEQ multiplex PCR; TCRdb stores in-frame clones only, minus some. The sample includes about 210,000 clones, roughly 40% of them seen just once. Findings and caveats of the study: For lesional scalp, especially alopecia totalis/universalis, clonality was higher than in normal scalp.

This material consisted of CD4+ T cells sorted from blood, taken at approximately week 39, from a patient treated with tofacitinib. The V gene is TRBV5-6, the J gene TRBJ2-1; 11 bases align to TRBD2. The source of this sequence is a human donor with alopecia areata. The CDR3 coding sequence is TGTGCCAGCAGCCGCAACCTACCGGGACTAGCGGAGGAGCAGTTCTTC. This gives the protein CASSRNLPGLAEEQFF. Using reference TRBV5-6 and TRBJ2-1 for the parts outside the CDR3, the full variable domain is DAGVTQSPTHLIKTRGQQVTLRCSPKSGHDTVSWYQQALGQGPQFIFQYYEEEERQRGNFPDRFSGHQFPNYSSELNVNALLLGDSALYLCASSRNLPGLAEEQFFGPGTRLTVL.